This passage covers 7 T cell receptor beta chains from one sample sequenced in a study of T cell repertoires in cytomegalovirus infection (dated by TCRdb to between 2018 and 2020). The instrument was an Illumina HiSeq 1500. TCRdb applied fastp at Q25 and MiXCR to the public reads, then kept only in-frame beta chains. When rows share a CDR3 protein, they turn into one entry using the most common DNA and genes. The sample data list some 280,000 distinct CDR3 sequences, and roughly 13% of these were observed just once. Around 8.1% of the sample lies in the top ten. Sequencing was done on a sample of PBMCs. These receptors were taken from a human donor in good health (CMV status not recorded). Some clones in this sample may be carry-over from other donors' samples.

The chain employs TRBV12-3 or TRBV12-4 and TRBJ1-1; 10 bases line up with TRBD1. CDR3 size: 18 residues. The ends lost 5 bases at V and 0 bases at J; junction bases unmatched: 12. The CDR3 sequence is CASSELGQGNSMNTEAFF. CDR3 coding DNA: TGTGCCAGCAGTGAGCTGGGACAGGGGAACTCCATGAACACTGAAGCTTTCTTT.

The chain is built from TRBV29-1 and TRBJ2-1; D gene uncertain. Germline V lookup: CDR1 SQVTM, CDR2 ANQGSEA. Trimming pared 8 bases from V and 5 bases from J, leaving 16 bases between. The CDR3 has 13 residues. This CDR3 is CSYRANLNNEQFF. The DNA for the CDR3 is TGCAGCTACCGAGCGAACCTCAACAATGAGCAGTTCTTC.

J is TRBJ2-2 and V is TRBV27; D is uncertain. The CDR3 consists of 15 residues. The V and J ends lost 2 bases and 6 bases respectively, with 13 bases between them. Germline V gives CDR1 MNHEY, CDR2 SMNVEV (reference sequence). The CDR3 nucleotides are TGTGCCAGCAGTTTAGGATTTCGCCCGTCCGGGGAGCTGTTTTTT. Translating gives CASSLGFRPSGELFF.

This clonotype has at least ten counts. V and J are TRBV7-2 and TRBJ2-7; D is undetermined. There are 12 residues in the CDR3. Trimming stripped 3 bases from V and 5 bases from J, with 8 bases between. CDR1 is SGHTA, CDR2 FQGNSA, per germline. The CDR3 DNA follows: TGTGCCAGCAGCTTGCTAACCCACGAGCAGTACTTC. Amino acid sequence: CASSLLTHEQYF.

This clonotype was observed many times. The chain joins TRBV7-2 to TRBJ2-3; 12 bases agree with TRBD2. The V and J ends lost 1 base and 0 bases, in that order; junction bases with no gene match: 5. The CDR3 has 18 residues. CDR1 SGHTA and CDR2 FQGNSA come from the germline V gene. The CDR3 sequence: CASSLGLAGGASTDTQYF. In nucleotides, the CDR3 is TGTGCCAGCAGCTTAGGGCTAGCGGGAGGGGCTAGCACAGATACGCAGTATTTT.

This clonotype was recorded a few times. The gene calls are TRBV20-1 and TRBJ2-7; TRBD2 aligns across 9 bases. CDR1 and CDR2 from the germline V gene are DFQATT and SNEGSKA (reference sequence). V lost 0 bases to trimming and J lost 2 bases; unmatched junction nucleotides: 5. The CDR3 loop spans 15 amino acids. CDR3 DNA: TGCAGTGCTAGAGATCAGGCTAGCGGGACCTACGAGCAGTACTTC. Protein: CSARDQASGTYEQYF.

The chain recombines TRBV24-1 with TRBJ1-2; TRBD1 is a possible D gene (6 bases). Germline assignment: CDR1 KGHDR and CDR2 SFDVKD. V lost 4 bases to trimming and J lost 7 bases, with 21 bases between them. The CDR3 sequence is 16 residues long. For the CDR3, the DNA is TGTGCCACCAGTGAACAGGACAGCGTTCCTATGCTTGGCTACACCTTC. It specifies CATSEQDSVPMLGYTF.